This T cell receptor (beta chain) was recovered during a study of graft-versus-host responses after intestinal transplantation. The study, taken as a whole, reports: When patients had graft-donor T cell macrochimerism, their allografts held high graft-versus-host to host-versus-graft clonal ratios.

Intraepithelial and lamina propria lymphocytes were released after the graft tissue was processed. Germline V gives CDR1 SGHTA, CDR2 FQGNSA. Between the trimmed V and J ends, which lost 5 bases and 4 bases, there was a span of 11 bases. CDR3 size: 13 residues. Sequencing was performed with immunoSEQ multiplex PCR; in TCRdb, only in-frame clones are kept and a portion is missing. The sample has roughly 17,000 clones; roughly 82% are singletons. Notes on this clone: Its antigen is unknown.

Sequences were derived from ileum tissue, sampled 17 days after transplant. This sequence was found in a human patient who received an intestinal transplant, so some T cells may come from the graft donor. V gene TRBV7-2 combines with J gene TRBJ1-2, with D uncertain. In DNA form, the CDR3 reads TGTGCCAGCAGCCTAAACCCGGGCTATGGCTACACCTTC. It translates to CASSLNPGYGYTF.